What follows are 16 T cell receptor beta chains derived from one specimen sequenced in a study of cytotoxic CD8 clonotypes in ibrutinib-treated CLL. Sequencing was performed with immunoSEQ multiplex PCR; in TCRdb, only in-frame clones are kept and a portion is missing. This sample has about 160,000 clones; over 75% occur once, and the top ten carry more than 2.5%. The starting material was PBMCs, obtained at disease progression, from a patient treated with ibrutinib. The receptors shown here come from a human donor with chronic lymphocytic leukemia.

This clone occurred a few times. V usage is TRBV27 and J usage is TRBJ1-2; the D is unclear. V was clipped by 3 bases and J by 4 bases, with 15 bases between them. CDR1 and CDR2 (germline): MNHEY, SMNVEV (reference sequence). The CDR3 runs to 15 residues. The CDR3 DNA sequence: TGTGCCAGCAGTTTGGAGGGCCGGGGTCCCTATGGCTACACCTTC. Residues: CASSLEGRGPYGYTF.

The chain's CDR3 is CASSLAPRKGTGELFF. The CDR3 DNA is TGTGCCAGCAGCTTAGCCCCTAGAAAGGGCACCGGGGAGCTGTTTTTT. The J gene is TRBJ2-2, the V gene TRBV7-9, with D unclear. Trimming cost V 0 bases and J 4 bases, with 12 bases left between them. The CDR3 is 16 amino acids. CDR1 and CDR2 from the germline V gene are SEHNR and FQNEAQ (reference sequence).

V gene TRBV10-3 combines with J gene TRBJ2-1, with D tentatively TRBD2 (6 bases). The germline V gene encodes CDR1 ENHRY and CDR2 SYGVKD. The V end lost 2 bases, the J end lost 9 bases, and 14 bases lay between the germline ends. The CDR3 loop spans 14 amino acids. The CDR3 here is CAISETTSAGEQFF. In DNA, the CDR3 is TGTGCCATCAGTGAGACGACTAGTGCGGGTGAGCAGTTCTTC.

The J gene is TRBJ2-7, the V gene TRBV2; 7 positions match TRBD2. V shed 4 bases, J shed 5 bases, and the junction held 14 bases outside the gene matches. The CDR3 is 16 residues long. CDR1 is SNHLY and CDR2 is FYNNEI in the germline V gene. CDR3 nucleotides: TGTGCCAGCAGTGTCCCCGGGGGGAGCACGGGAGACGAGCAGTACTTC. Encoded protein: CASSVPGGSTGDEQYF. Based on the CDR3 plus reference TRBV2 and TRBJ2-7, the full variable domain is EPEVTQTPSHQVTQMGQEVILRCVPISNHLYFYWYRQILGQKVEFLVSFYNNEISEKSEIFDDQFSVERPDGSNFTLKIRSTKLEDSAMYFCASSVPGGSTGDEQYFGPGTRLTVT.

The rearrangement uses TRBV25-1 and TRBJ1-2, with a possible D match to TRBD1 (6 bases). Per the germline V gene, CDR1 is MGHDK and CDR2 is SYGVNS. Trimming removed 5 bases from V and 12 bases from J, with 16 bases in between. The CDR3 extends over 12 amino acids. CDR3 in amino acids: CASSKQGLVNTF. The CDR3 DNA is TGTGCCAGCAGTAAACAGGGTTTAGTCAACACCTTC.

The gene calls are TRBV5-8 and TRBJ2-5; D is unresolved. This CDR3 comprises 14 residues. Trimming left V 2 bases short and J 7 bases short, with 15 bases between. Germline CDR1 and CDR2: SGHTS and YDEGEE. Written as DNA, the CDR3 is TGTGCCAGCAGCTTCGCGGCAGGCACACGGACCCAGTACTTC. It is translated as CASSFAAGTRTQYF.

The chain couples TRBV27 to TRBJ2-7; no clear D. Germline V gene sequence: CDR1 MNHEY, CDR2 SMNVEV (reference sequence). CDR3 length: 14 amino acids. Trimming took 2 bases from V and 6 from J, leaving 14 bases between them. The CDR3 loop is CASSLAVPSPEQYF. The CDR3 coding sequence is TGTGCCAGCAGTTTAGCGGTCCCCTCCCCCGAGCAGTACTTC.

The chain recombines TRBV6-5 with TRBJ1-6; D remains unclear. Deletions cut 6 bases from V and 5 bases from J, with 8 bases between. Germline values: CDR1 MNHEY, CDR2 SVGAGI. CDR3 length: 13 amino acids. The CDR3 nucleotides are TGTGCCAGCAGGAGGCAGAATAATTCACCCCTCCACTTT. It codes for CASRRQNNSPLHF.

The CDR3 sequence is CASSLGTGAYNEQFF. CDR3 nucleotides: TGCGCCAGCAGCCTAGGGACAGGGGCCTACAATGAGCAGTTCTTC. This chain links TRBV5-1 with TRBJ2-1, with 10 bases that match TRBD1. Germline V gene sequence: CDR1 SGHRS, CDR2 YFSETQ. The junction had 3 bases not matched to a gene; V was cut back by 4 bases and J by 2 bases. The CDR3 is 15 amino acids.

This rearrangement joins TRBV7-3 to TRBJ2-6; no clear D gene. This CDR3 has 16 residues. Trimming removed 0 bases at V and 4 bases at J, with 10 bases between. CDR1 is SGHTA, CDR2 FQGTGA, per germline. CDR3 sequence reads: CASSLTRGTGANVLTF. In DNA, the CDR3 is TGTGCCAGCAGCTTAACACGAGGAACCGGGGCCAACGTCCTGACTTTC. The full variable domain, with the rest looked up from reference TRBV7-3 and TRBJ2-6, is GAGVSQTPSNKVTEKGKYVELRCDPISGHTALYWYRQSLGQGPEFLIYFQGTGAADDSGLPNDRFFAVRPEGSVSTLKIQRTERGDSAVYLCASSLTRGTGANVLTFGAGSRLTVL.

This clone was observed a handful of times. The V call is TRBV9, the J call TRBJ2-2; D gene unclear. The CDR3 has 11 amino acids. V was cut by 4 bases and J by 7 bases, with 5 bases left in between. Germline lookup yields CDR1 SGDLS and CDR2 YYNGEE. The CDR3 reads CASSLYGELFF. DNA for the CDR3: TGTGCCAGCAGCCTTTACGGGGAGCTGTTTTTT.

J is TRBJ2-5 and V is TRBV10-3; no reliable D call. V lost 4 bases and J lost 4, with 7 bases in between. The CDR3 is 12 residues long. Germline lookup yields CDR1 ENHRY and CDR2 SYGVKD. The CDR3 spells CAISVSGETQYF. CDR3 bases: TGTGCCATCAGTGTATCCGGAGAGACCCAGTACTTC.

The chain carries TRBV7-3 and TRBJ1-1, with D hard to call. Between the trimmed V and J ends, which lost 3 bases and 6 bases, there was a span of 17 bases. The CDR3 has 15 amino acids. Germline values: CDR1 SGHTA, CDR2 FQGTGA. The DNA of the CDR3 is TGTGCCAGCAGCTTCGTCAAGGGTTCCTACTCTGAAGCTTTCTTT. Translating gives CASSFVKGSYSEAFF.

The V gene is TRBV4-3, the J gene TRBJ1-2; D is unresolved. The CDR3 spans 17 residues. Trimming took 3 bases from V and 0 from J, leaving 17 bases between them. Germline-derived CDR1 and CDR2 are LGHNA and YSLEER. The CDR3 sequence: CASSQVGVLEANYGYTF. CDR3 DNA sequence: TGCGCCAGCAGCCAGGTTGGGGTATTGGAAGCTAACTATGGCTACACCTTC.

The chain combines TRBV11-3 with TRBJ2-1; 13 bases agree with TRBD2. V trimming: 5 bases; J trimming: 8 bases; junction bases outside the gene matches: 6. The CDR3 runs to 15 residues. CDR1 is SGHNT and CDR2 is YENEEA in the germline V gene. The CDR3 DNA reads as TGTGCCAGCAGCGCCGGGACTAGCGGGAATGATGAGCAGTTCTTC. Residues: CASSAGTSGNDEQFF.

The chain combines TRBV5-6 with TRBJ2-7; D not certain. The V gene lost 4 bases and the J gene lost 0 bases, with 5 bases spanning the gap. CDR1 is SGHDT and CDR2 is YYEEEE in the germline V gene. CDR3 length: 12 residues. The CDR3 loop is CASSADSYEQYF. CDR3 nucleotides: TGTGCCAGCAGCGCCGACTCCTACGAGCAGTACTTC.